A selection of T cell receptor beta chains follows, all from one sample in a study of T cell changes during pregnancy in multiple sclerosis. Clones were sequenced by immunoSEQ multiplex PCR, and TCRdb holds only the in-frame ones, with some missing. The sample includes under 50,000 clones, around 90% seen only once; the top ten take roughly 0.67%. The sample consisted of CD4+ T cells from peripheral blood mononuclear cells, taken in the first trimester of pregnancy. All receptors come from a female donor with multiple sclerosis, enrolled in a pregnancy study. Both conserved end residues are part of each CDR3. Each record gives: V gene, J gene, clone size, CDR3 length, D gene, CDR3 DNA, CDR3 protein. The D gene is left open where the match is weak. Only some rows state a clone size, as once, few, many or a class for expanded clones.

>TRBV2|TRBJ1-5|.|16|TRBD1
TGTGCCAGCAGACTTTTGACAGGGGGAACCTATCAGCCCCAGCATTTT
CASRLLTGGTYQPQHF
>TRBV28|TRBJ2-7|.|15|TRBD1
TGTGCCAGCAGTCCCCAGACAGGGGGCGGGTACGAGCAGTACTTC
CASSPQTGGGYEQYF
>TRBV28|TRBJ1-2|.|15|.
TGTGCCAGCAGTTCTCGGGTCCCAAGGGGTTATGGCTACACCTTC
CASSSRVPRGYGYTF
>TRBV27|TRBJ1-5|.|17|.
TGTGCCAGCAGTTTATCTTTTGGGCAGGGCCGCAATCAGCCCCAGCATTTT
CASSLSFGQGRNQPQHF
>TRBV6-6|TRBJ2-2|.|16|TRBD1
TGTGCCAGCAGTTTTCAACAGGGGGCGACCGGCGGGGAGCTGTTTTTT
CASSFQQGATGGELFF
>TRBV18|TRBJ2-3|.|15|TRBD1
TGTGCCAGCTCACCGGGACAGGGGCAACGGCTGGCGCAGTATTTT
CASSPGQGQRLAQYF
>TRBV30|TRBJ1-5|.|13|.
TGTGCCTGGAGACAGGGACCCAATCAGCCCCAGCATTTT
CAWRQGPNQPQHF
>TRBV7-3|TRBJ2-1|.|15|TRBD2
TGTGCCAGCAGCTTAGTTAGCGGGGACCTCGGGGAGCAGTTCTTC
CASSLVSGDLGEQFF
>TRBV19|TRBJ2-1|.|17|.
TGTGCCAGTAGTATAGCTGGGGGAGGGGGGTCCTACAATGAGCAGTTCTTC
CASSIAGGGGSYNEQFF
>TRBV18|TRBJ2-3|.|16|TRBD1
TGTGCCAGCTCACCTTTGGACAGGCCCCTCACAGATACGCAGTATTTT
CASSPLDRPLTDTQYF
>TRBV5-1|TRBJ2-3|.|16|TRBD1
TGCGCCAGCAGCTTGGAGGGGGCTTTCTACACAGATACGCAGTATTTT
CASSLEGAFYTDTQYF
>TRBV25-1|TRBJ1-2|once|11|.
TGTGCCAGCAGTGATGGCAGGGTTCCCACCTTC
CASSDGRVPTF